This T cell receptor beta chain was sequenced for a study of CXCR3-negative and CXCR3-positive naive CD8 T cells. Study-wide results and caveats: Naive cells that were CXCR3-positive had more hydrophobic TRB CDR3s (compared with CXCR3-negative naive cells).

With UMI labels, 5' RACE was used to prepare the TRB cDNA libraries. TCRdb re-called the 5' RACE reads and gives one entry per CDR3 protein, without DNA. The sample's table shows roughly 50,000 distinct CDR3 sequences. Concerning this clonotype: Its antigen is unidentified.

There are 17 residues in the CDR3. Per the germline V gene, CDR1 is DFQATT and CDR2 is SNEGSKA (reference sequence). Specimen: naive CXCR3+ CD8+ T cells from blood. Regarding subset: CD45RO-CCR7+CD27+CD95- naive CD8+ T cells expressing CXCR3 (TNR3+). This TCR was recovered from a human donor in good health. Some clones in this sample may be carry-over from other donors' samples. The V and J genes are TRBV20-1 and TRBJ2-5; the TRBD2 assignment by TCRdb is unverifiable without DNA. This CDR3 reads CSARDRGLAGGPETQYF.